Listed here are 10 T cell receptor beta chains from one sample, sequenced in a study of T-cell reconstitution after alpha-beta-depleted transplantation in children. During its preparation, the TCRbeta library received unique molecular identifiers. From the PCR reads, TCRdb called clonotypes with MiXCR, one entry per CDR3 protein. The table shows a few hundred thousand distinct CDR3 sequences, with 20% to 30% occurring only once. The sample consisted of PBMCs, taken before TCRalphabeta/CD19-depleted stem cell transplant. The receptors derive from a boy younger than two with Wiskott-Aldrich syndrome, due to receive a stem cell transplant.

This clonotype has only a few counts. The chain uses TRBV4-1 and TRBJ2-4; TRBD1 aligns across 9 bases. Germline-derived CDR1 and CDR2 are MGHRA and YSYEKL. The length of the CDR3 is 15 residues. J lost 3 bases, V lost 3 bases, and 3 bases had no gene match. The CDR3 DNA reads TGCGCCAGCAGCCAGACAGGGGGGTTCAAAAACATTCAGTACTTC. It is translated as CASSQTGGFKNIQYF.

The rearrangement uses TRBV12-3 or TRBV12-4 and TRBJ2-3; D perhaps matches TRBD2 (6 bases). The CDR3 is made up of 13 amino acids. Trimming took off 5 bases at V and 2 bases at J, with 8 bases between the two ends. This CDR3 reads CASSRTTTDTQYF. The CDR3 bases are TGTGCCAGCAGTCGGACTACCACAGATACGCAGTATTTT.

CDR3 bases: TGTGCCAGCAGTTTTCTCCCCGAACGGGGTGACTACACCTTC. Encoded protein: CASSFLPERGDYTF. The rearrangement uses TRBV28 and TRBJ1-2, with no clear D. Per germline, CDR1 MDHEN and CDR2 SYDVKM. V was clipped by 3 bases and J by 10 bases, with 18 bases between them. This CDR3 comprises 14 residues.

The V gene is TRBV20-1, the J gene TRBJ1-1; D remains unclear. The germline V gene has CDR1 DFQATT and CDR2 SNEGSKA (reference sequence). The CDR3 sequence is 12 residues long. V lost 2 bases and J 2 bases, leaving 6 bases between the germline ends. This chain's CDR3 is CSARHPNTEAFF. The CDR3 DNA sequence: TGCAGTGCTAGACATCCTAACACTGAAGCTTTCTTT.

In DNA, the CDR3 is TGTGCCAGCAGTTTAAGTGGCGGGAGGAACTACGAGCAGTACTTC. It codes for CASSLSGGRNYEQYF. This chain connects TRBV27 to TRBJ2-7, with 8 bases identical to TRBD2. Germline V gene lookup returns CDR1 MNHEY and CDR2 SMNVEV (reference sequence). The CDR3 covers 15 residues. The V and J ends lost 2 bases and 3 bases, in that order; junction bases with no gene match: 6.

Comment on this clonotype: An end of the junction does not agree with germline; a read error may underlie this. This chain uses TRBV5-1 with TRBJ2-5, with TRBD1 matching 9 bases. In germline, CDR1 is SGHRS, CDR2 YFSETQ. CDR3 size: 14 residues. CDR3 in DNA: TGCGCCAGCAGCGTGACAGGGGGGGAAGAGGCCCAGTACTTC. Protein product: CASSVTGGEEAQYF.

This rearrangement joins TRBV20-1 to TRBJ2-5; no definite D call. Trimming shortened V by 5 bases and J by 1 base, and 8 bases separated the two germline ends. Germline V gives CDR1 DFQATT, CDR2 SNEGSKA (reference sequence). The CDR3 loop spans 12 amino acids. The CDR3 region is CSAAPLQETQYF. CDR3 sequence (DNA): TGCAGTGCTGCCCCCCTCCAAGAGACCCAGTACTTC.

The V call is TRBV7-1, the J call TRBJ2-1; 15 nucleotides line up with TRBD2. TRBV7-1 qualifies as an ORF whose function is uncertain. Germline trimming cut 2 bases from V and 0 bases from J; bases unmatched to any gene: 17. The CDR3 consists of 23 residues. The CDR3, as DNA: TGTGCCAGCAGCTCAAGATCCGGTCCGGGACTAGCGGGAGGCCCCGGCTCCTACAATGAGCAGTTCTTC. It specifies CASSSRSGPGLAGGPGSYNEQFF.

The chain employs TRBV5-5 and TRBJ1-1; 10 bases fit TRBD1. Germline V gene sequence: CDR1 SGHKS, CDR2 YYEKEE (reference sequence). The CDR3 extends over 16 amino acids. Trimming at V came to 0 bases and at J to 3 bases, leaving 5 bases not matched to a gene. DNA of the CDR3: TGTGCCAGCAGCTTGGGAGAAGGGACAGGGGACACTGAAGCTTTCTTT. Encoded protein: CASSLGEGTGDTEAFF.

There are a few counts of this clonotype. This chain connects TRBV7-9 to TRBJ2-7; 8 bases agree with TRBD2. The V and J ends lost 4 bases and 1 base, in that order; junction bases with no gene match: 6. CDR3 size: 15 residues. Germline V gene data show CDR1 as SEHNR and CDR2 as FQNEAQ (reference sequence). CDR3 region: CASSSGASGSYEQYF. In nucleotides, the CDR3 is TGTGCCAGCAGCTCCGGCGCTAGCGGGTCCTACGAGCAGTACTTC.